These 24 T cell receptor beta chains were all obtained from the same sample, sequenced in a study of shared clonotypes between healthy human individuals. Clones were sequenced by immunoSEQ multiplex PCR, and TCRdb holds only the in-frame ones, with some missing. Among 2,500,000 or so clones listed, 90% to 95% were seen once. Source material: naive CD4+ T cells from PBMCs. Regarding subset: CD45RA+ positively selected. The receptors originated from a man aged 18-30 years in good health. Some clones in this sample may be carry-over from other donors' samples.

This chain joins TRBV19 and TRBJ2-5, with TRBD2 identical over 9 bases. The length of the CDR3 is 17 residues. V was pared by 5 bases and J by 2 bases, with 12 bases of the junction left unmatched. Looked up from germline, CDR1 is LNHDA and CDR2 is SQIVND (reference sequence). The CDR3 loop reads CASSSTPRTSDQETQYF. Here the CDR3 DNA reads TGTGCCAGTAGTTCAACCCCTAGGACTAGCGATCAAGAGACCCAGTACTTC.

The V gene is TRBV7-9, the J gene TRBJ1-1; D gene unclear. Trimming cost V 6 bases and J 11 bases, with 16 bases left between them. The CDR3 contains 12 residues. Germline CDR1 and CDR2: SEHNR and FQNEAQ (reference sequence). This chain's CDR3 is CASSSGDSRAFF. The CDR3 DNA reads TGTGCCAGCAGTTCCGGAGACTCTCGGGCTTTCTTT.

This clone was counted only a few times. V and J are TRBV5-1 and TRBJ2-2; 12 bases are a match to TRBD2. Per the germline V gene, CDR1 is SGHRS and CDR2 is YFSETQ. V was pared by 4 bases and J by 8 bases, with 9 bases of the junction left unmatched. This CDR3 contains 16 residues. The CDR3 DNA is TGCGCCAGCAGCACTGGACTAGCGGGATATCAGGGGGAGCTGTTTTTT. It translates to CASSTGLAGYQGELFF.

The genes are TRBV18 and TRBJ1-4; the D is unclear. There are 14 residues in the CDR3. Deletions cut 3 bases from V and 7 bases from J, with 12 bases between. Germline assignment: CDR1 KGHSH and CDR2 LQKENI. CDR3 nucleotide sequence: TGTGCCAGCTCACCGGCGGTTTCGGGTGAAAAACTGTTTTTT. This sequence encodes CASSPAVSGEKLFF.

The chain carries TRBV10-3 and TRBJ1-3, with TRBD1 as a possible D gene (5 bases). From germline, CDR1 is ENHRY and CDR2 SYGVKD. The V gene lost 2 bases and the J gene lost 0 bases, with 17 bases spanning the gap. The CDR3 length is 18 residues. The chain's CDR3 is CAISEPQVRGHSGNTIYF. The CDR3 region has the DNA TGTGCCATCAGTGAGCCGCAGGTAAGGGGCCACTCTGGAAACACCATATATTTT.

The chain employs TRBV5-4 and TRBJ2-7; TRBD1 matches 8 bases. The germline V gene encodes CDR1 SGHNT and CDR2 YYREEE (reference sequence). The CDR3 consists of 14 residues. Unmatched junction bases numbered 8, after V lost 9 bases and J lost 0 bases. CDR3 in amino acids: CATRTRGLSYEQYF. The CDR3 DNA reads TGTGCCACCAGAACCAGGGGGCTCTCCTACGAGCAGTACTTC.

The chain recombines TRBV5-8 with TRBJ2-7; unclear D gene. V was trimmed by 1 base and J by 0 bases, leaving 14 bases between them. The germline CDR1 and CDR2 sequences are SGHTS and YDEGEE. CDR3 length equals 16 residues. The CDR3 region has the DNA TGTGCCAGCAGCTTGAACGTTCGGCTTAGCTCCTACGAGCAGTACTTC. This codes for CASSLNVRLSSYEQYF.

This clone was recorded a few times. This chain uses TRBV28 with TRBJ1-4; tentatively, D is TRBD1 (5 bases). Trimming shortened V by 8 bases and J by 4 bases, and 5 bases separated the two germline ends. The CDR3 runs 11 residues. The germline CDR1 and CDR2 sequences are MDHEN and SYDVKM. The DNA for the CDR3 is TGTGCCAGCCAGGGTAATGAAAAACTGTTTTTT. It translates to CASQGNEKLFF.

The CDR3 DNA follows: TGTGCCAGTAGTATGATGACAGGGACCTCCACAGATACGCAGTATTTT. This encodes CASSMMTGTSTDTQYF. This chain connects TRBV19 to TRBJ2-3, with 7 nucleotides matching TRBD1. This CDR3 region has 16 residues. From germline, CDR1 is LNHDA and CDR2 SQIVND (reference sequence). V gave up 3 bases and J gave up 2 bases; unmatched junction bases: 8.

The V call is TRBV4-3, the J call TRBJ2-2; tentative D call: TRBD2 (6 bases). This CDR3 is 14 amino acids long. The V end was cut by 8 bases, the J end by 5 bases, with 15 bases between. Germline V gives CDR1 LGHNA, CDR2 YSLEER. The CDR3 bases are TGCGCCAGCCGCTTGGGCGGGGCTACCGGGGAGCTGTTTTTT. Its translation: CASRLGGATGELFF.

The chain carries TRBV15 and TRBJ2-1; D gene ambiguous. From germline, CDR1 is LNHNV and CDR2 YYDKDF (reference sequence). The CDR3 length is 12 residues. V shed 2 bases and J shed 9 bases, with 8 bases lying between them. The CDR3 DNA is TGTGCCACCAGCAGACCAGATCCTGAGCAGTTCTTC. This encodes CATSRPDPEQFF.

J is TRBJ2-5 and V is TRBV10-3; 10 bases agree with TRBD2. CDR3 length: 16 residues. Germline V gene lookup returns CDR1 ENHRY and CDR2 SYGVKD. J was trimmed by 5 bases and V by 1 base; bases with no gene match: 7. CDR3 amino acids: CAISEFSGRKPETQYF. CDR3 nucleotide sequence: TGTGCCATCAGTGAGTTTAGCGGGAGGAAGCCGGAGACCCAGTACTTC.

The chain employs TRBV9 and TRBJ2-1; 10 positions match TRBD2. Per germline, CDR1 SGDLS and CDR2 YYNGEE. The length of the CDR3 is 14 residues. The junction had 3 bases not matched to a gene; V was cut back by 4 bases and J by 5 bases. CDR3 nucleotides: TGTGCCAGCAGCCTCGGACTAGCGGACAATGAGCAGTTCTTC. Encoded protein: CASSLGLADNEQFF.

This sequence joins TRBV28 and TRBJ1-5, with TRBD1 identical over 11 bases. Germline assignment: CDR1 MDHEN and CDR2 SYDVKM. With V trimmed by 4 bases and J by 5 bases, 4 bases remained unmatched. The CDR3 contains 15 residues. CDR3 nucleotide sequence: TGTGCCAGCAGTTCCCCGGGACAGGGGGATCAGCCCCAGCATTTT. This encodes CASSSPGQGDQPQHF.

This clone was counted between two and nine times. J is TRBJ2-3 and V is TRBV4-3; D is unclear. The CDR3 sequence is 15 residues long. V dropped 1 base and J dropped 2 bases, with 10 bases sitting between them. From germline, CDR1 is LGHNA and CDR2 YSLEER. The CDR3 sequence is CASSQGRGYTDTQYF. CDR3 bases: TGCGCCAGCAGCCAAGGGAGAGGTTACACAGATACGCAGTATTTT.

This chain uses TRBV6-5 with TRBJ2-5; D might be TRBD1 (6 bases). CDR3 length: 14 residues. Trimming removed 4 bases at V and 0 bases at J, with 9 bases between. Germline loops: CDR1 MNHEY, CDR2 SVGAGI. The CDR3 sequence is CASSSRGYQETQYF. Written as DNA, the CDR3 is TGTGCCAGCAGTTCCAGGGGATACCAAGAGACCCAGTACTTC.

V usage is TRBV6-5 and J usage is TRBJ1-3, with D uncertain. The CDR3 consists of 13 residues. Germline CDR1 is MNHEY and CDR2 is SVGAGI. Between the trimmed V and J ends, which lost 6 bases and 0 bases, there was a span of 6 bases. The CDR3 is CASRTLSGNTIYF. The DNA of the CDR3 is TGTGCCAGCAGGACACTCTCTGGAAACACCATATATTTT.

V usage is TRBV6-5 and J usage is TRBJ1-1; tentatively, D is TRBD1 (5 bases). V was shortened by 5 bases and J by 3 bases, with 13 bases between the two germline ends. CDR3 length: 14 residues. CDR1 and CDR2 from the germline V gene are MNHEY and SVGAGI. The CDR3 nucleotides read TGTGCCAGCAGTCCCCTGGGGGGACACACTGAAGCTTTCTTT. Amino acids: CASSPLGGHTEAFF.

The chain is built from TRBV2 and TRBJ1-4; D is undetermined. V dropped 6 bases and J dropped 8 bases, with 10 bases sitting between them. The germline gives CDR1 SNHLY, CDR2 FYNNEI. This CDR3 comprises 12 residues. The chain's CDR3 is CASRTLGEKLFF. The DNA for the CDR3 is TGTGCCAGCAGGACCCTAGGAGAAAAACTGTTTTTT.

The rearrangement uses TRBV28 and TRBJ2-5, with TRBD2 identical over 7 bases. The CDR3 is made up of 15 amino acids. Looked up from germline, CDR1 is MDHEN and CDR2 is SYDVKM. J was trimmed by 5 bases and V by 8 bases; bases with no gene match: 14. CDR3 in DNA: TGTGCCAGCTCCCCCTCCCGAGCGGGGATGGAGACCCAGTACTTC. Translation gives CASSPSRAGMETQYF.

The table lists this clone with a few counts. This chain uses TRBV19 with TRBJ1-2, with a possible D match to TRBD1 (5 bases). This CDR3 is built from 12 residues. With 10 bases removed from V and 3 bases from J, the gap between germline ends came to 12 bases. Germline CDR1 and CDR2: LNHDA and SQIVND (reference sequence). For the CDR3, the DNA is TGTGCCACCAGGCGGGGGGACTATGGCTACACCTTC. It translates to CATRRGDYGYTF.

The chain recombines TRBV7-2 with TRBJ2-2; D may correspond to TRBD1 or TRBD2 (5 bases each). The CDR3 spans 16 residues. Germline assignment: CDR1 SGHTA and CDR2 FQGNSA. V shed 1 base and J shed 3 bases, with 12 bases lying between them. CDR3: CASSLGGPTHTGELFF. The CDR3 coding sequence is TGTGCCAGCAGCTTAGGGGGACCAACCCACACCGGGGAGCTGTTTTTT.

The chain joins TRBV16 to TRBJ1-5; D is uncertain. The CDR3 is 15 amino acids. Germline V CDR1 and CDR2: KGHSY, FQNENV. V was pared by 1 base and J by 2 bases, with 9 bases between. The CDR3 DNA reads TGTGCCAGCAGCCAATATTCTGGCGGCAATCAGCCCCAGCATTTT. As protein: CASSQYSGGNQPQHF.

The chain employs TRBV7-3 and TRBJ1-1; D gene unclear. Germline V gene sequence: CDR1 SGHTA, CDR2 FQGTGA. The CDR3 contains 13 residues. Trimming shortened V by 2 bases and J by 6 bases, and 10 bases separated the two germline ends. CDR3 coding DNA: TGTGCCAGCAGCTTAGATCGGACTTCTGAAGCTTTCTTT. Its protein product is CASSLDRTSEAFF.